The 23 T cell receptor beta chains presented below share a single source sample, sequenced in a study of cytomegalovirus exposure and HLA in healthy donors. Primers included in the PCR were 60 Vbeta and 13 Jbeta primers. Libraries were prepared by immunoSEQ multiplex PCR; TCRdb keeps only in-frame clonotypes and omits some of them. The data hold 200,000 to 250,000 clones, with about 74% observed a single time. Sequencing was carried out using PBMCs. The receptors here all came from a young woman in good health and CMV-seronegative.

This clone was recorded a few times. V is TRBV5-1 and J is TRBJ1-1; TRBD1 is a possible D gene (5 bases). V lost 4 bases and J lost 5, with 18 bases in between. Germline V gene sequence: CDR1 SGHRS, CDR2 YFSETQ. The CDR3 length is 15 residues. CDR3 amino acids: CASSPRVPQGTEAFF. CDR3 coding DNA: TGCGCCAGCAGCCCCCGGGTCCCTCAGGGTACTGAAGCTTTCTTT. Looking up the rest from reference TRBV5-1 and TRBJ1-1 gives the full variable domain: KAGVTQTPRYLIKTRGQQVTLSCSPISGHRSVSWYQQTPGQGLQFLFEYFSETQRNKGNFPGRFSGRQFSNSRSEMNVSTLELGDSALYLCASSPRVPQGTEAFFGQGTRLTVV.

CDR3 DNA sequence: TGTGCCAGCAGCTTACCGGGCGGGGAGAGGAGGGAGCAGTACTTC. Protein product: CASSLPGGERREQYF. The gene calls are TRBV5-4 and TRBJ2-7; possibly TRBD2 for D (6 bases). CDR1 is SGHNT, CDR2 YYREEE, per germline (reference sequence). V was pared by 2 bases and J by 7 bases, with 19 bases between. The CDR3 length is 15 residues.

As regards this clone: Other nucleotide sequences from this sample produce the same CDR3. This chain connects TRBV5-6 to TRBJ2-2, with TRBD2 matching 7 bases. V shed 4 bases and J 1 base; nucleotides not matched to a gene: 10. In germline, CDR1 is SGHDT, CDR2 YYEEEE. CDR3 length: 17 amino acids. CDR3 region: CASSQQKRGLNTGELFF. CDR3 coding DNA: TGTGCCAGCAGCCAGCAGAAGCGGGGTCTGAACACCGGGGAGCTGTTTTTT.

This clone came up a few times. The chain employs TRBV9 and TRBJ1-1; 8 nucleotides match TRBD1. The CDR3 sequence is 15 residues long. Unmatched junction bases numbered 5, after V lost 0 bases and J lost 4 bases. Germline V gene lookup returns CDR1 SGDLS and CDR2 YYNGEE. The CDR3 spells CASSVGGTGGTEAFF. The CDR3, as DNA: TGTGCCAGCAGCGTAGGAGGGACAGGCGGCACTGAAGCTTTCTTT.

This chain connects TRBV19 to TRBJ2-2; 10 bases map to TRBD1. J was trimmed by 7 bases and V by 6 bases; bases with no gene match: 8. The germline V gene encodes CDR1 LNHDA and CDR2 SQIVND (reference sequence). The CDR3 loop spans 15 amino acids. The CDR3 region has the DNA TGTGCCAGTAGCAACCGGGACAGGGGAGGCGGGGAGCTGTTTTTT. Translation gives CASSNRDRGGGELFF. Together with reference TRBV19 and TRBJ2-2, the CDR3 gives the full variable domain: DGGITQSPKYLFRKEGQNVTLSCEQNLNHDAMYWYRQDPGQGLRLIYYSQIVNDFQKGDIAEGYSVSREKKESFPLTVTSAQKNPTAFYLCASSNRDRGGGELFFGEGSRLTVL.

The chain uses TRBV15 and TRBJ2-3; TRBD2 matches at 14 bases. Germline V lookup: CDR1 LNHNV, CDR2 YYDKDF (reference sequence). V lost 2 bases, J lost 5 bases, and 3 bases stayed unmatched. This CDR3 region has 16 residues. In DNA, the CDR3 is TGTGCCACCAGCAGACGACTAGCGGGAGGGGTAGATACGCAGTATTTT. Protein product: CATSRRLAGGVDTQYF.

This clone showed up just once. At one end the junction does not follow the germline gene, possibly because of a read error. The rearrangement links TRBV2 to TRBJ2-4; no reliable D call. Germline loops: CDR1 SNHLY, CDR2 FYNNEI. The CDR3 has 12 amino acids. The CDR3 reads CVSSMSGNIQYF. CDR3 nucleotide sequence: TGTGTCAGCAGTATGTCCGGAAACATTCAGTACTTC.

J is TRBJ2-1 and V is TRBV10-3; weak D call: TRBD1 (5 bases). Germline loops: CDR1 ENHRY, CDR2 SYGVKD. The ends were cut back, 4 bases at V and 5 bases at J, with 15 bases in the middle. The CDR3 is 15 amino acids. CDR3 residues: CAISGRQGNDNEQFF. DNA of the CDR3: TGTGCCATCAGTGGCAGGCAGGGAAACGACAATGAGCAGTTCTTC.

The chain carries TRBV7-3 and TRBJ2-1, with D possibly matching TRBD2 (6 bases). Germline V CDR1 and CDR2: SGHTA, FQGTGA. The CDR3 runs to 14 residues. V lost 4 bases and J 9 bases, leaving 16 bases between the germline ends. CDR3 nucleotides: TGTGCCAGCAGCTCCGGGACTGGCGTCGGTGAGCAGTTCTTC. This codes for CASSSGTGVGEQFF.

Regarding this clone: A read error may produce the germline difference seen at one junction end. The chain recombines TRBV4-1 with TRBJ2-1; tentative D call: TRBD2 (6 bases). This CDR3 spans 13 amino acids. Germline CDR1 MGHRA, CDR2 YSYEKL. The CDR3 nucleotides are TGCGCCAGCAGCCAAGAAGGGCTAGCGAAGCTCCTCTTC. It yields the protein CASSQEGLAKLLF.

V usage is TRBV5-6 and J usage is TRBJ1-3; tentative D call: TRBD1 (6 bases). The CDR3 spans 15 residues. The germline V and J ends were trimmed by 1 base and 0 bases, with 8 bases remaining between them. Germline-derived CDR1 and CDR2 are SGHDT and YYEEEE. CDR3 amino acids: CASSLTGSSGNTIYF. DNA of the CDR3: TGTGCCAGCAGCTTGACAGGGTCCTCTGGAAACACCATATATTTT.

The chain couples TRBV6-5 to TRBJ1-6; no firm D call. The V end was cut by 0 bases, the J end by 7 bases, with 7 bases between. CDR3 length: 14 amino acids. Germline lookup yields CDR1 MNHEY and CDR2 SVGAGI. CDR3 sequence reads: CASSYSRWNSPLHF. The CDR3 DNA sequence: TGTGCCAGCAGTTACTCACGGTGGAATTCACCCCTCCACTTT.

V gene TRBV7-6 combines with J gene TRBJ2-7, with D possibly being TRBD1 (6 bases). Trimming took 2 bases from V and 1 from J, leaving 9 bases between them. CDR3 length equals 14 residues. The germline V gene has CDR1 SGHVS and CDR2 FNYEAQ. CDR3 sequence reads: CASSLRDRSYEQYF. The CDR3 DNA reads as TGTGCCAGCAGCTTACGAGACAGGTCCTACGAGCAGTACTTC.

In this sample, this clone turned up a few times. The chain uses TRBV2 and TRBJ2-2; a weak D match, TRBD1 (6 bases). This CDR3 is 13 amino acids long. Germline V CDR1 and CDR2: SNHLY, FYNNEI. The V end lost 10 bases, the J end lost 4 bases, and 13 bases lay between the germline ends. CDR3 in DNA: TGTGCCACCAGGGGAGAGGTCACCGGGGAGCTGTTTTTT. Residues: CATRGEVTGELFF.

The chain links TRBV19 to TRBJ1-1, with a tentative D call TRBD1 (5 bases). With 7 bases removed from V and 3 bases from J, the gap between germline ends came to 15 bases. This CDR3 comprises 14 residues. CDR1 is LNHDA, CDR2 SQIVND, per germline (reference sequence). The CDR3 DNA sequence: TGTGCCAGTACAGACAGCTGGCCCGACACTGAAGCTTTCTTT. This gives the protein CASTDSWPDTEAFF.

In the case of this clone: Other nucleotide sequences in the sample specify the same CDR3. The V and J genes are TRBV5-1 and TRBJ2-3; TRBD1 is a possible D gene (5 bases). Germline values: CDR1 SGHRS, CDR2 YFSETQ. The V end lost 0 bases, the J end lost 3 bases, and 11 bases lay between the germline ends. The CDR3 runs to 15 residues. The CDR3 bases are TGCGCCAGCAGCTTGGTGTCAGGGTCAACAGATACGCAGTATTTT. It yields the protein CASSLVSGSTDTQYF. Full variable domain (remainder filled in from reference TRBV5-1 and TRBJ2-3): KAGVTQTPRYLIKTRGQQVTLSCSPISGHRSVSWYQQTPGQGLQFLFEYFSETQRNKGNFPGRFSGRQFSNSRSEMNVSTLELGDSALYLCASSLVSGSTDTQYFGPGTRLTVL.

The rearrangement links TRBV7-9 to TRBJ1-1; 9 nucleotides match TRBD1. Germline CDR1 and CDR2: SEHNR and FQNEAQ (reference sequence). V lost 5 bases and J lost 0; bases outside the gene matches: 7. The CDR3 has 16 residues. The CDR3 loop reads CASSLIGTGLNTEAFF. The CDR3 DNA reads TGTGCCAGCAGCCTCATTGGGACAGGGTTGAACACTGAAGCTTTCTTT.

J is TRBJ2-5 and V is TRBV5-1; 11 nucleotides match TRBD2. V gave up 8 bases and J gave up 3 bases; unmatched junction bases: 3. Germline V gives CDR1 SGHRS, CDR2 YFSETQ. The CDR3 is 13 amino acids. This CDR3 reads CASGGLAEETQYF. The CDR3 DNA reads as TGCGCCAGTGGGGGACTAGCGGAAGAGACCCAGTACTTC.

CDR3 amino acids: CASSYTGLVAGYEQYF. CDR3 DNA sequence: TGTGCCAGCAGCTACACAGGGTTAGTGGCGGGCTACGAGCAGTACTTC. The chain uses TRBV5-4 and TRBJ2-7; a weak D match, TRBD1 (6 bases). V dropped 3 bases and J dropped 3 bases, with 19 bases sitting between them. Germline-derived CDR1 and CDR2 are SGHNT and YYREEE (reference sequence). The CDR3 has 16 amino acids.

This chain uses TRBV2 with TRBJ1-1; TRBD1 aligns across 9 bases. The junction had 1 base not matched to a gene; V was cut back by 4 bases and J by 10 bases. This CDR3 region has 11 residues. Per the germline V gene, CDR1 is SNHLY and CDR2 is FYNNEI. Written as DNA, the CDR3 is TGTGCCAGCAGTGGGGGACAGGGAGCTTTCTTT. Its protein product is CASSGGQGAFF.

The chain joins TRBV5-4 to TRBJ1-4; D possibly corresponds to TRBD1 (5 bases). This CDR3 has 15 residues. V was trimmed by 4 bases and J by 4 bases, leaving 14 bases between them. Looked up from germline, CDR1 is SGHNT and CDR2 is YYREEE (reference sequence). CDR3 protein: CASSRWGGGNEKLFF. The DNA for the CDR3 is TGTGCCAGCAGCCGATGGGGGGGAGGTAATGAAAAACTGTTTTTT.

The V call is TRBV27, the J call TRBJ2-7; 10 bases map to TRBD2. V gave up 8 bases and J gave up 2 bases; unmatched junction bases: 6. Germline CDR1 and CDR2: MNHEY and SMNVEV (reference sequence). The CDR3 has 14 residues. In DNA, the CDR3 is TGTGCCAGCGTTCGGACTAGCGGACCCTACGAGCAGTACTTC. It yields the protein CASVRTSGPYEQYF.

J is TRBJ2-1 and V is TRBV27, with TRBD2 identical over 11 bases. V dropped 4 bases and J dropped 2; count of bases not matched to a gene: 7. The CDR3 has 17 amino acids. Looked up from germline, CDR1 is MNHEY and CDR2 is SMNVEV (reference sequence). The chain's CDR3 is CASSWKVAGGPYNEQFF. In DNA form, the CDR3 reads TGTGCCAGCAGTTGGAAGGTAGCGGGGGGGCCCTACAATGAGCAGTTCTTC.